The present TCR beta chain was sequenced within a study of blood T cell repertoires in COVID-19. Study at large: Acute and convalescent COVID-19 samples came from the United States, Italy and Spain. PBMCs, B-cell-depleted T cells, or T cells were the source of the cDNA or gDNA that made up the material.

Per the study methods: Amplification from reference gene primers served as the basis for estimated nucleated cell counts. The table came from immunoSEQ multiplex PCR; TCRdb's copy has only in-frame clones and leaves some out. The V and J calls and clone size are taken from that table; D and trimming were inferred from the DNA. This repertoire shows approximately 92,000 clones, roughly 72% found once; its top ten account for 20% to 25%. This clonotype was obtained from an older woman in a cohort sampled during active or convalescent COVID-19. Sequenced sample: peripheral blood.

In DNA, the CDR3 is TGTGCCAGCAGCTTATTACTAGCGGGGGGGAAAGAGACCCAGTACTTC. Protein: CASSLLLAGGKETQYF. V usage is TRBV7-9 and J usage is TRBJ2-5; 13 nucleotides match TRBD2. CDR1 is SEHNR and CDR2 is FQNEAQ in the germline V gene (reference sequence). Losses at the gene ends were 2 bases for V and 3 bases for J; bases not matched to a gene: 3. This CDR3 region has 16 residues.